This T cell receptor (beta chain) was found in a study of blood T cell repertoires in COVID-19. Whole-study context: Some COVID-19 samples were acute and others convalescent; all came from the United States, Italy and Spain.

The repertoire was sequenced with immunoSEQ multiplex PCR; TCRdb's copy has only in-frame clones and lacks some. Here the sample spans about 87,000 clones, about 86% being singletons. Germline V gene sequence: CDR1 MDHEN, CDR2 SYDVKM. V shed 3 bases and J shed 7 bases, with 12 bases lying between them. CDR3 size: 13 residues. Sample: peripheral blood. The clonotype was recovered from a woman aged 55-69 years with acute or convalescent COVID-19. The chain employs TRBV28 and TRBJ2-5; D call uncertain. CDR3 coding DNA: TGTGCCAGCAGTTTGGATGTCTCGGGGACCCAGTACTTC. Translation: CASSLDVSGTQYF.